This TCR beta chain came from a study of blood T cell repertoires in COVID-19. As for the study in general: Nucleic acid was either cDNA or gDNA, and it came from T cells, B-cell-depleted T cells, or PBMCs.

Patients from Seattle were sampled longitudinally, starting during active infection. Assay used: immunoSEQ multiplex PCR; TCRdb lists only in-frame clones, some missing. The sample includes around 220,000 clones, more than 80% of them seen just once. V lost 6 bases to trimming and J lost 6 bases; unmatched junction nucleotides: 7. The CDR3 has 13 residues. Germline CDR1 reads LGHDT; CDR2 reads YNNKEL (reference sequence). This clonotype originated in a woman older than 75 with COVID-19, enrolled during active disease. V usage is TRBV3-1 (or the pseudogene TRBV3-2) and J usage is TRBJ2-5, with 7 positions matching TRBD2. Source material: peripheral blood. CDR3 nucleotide sequence: TGTGCCAGCAGTACGACTAGCAGGCAGACCCAGTACTTC. Its protein product is CASSTTSRQTQYF.